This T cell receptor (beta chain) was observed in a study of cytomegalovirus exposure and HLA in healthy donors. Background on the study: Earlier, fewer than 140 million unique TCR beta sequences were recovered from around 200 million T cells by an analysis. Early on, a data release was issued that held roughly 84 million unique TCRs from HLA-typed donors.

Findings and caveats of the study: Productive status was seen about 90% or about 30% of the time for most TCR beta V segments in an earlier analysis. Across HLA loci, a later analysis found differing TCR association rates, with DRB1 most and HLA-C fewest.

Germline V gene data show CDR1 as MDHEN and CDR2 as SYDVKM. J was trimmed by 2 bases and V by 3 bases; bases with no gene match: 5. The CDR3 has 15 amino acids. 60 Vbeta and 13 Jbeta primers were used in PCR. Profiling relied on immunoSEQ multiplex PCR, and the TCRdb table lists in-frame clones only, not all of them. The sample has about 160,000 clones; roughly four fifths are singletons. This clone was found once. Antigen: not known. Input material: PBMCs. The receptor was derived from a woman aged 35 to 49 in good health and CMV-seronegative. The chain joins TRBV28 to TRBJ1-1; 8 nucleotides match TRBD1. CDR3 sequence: CASSFRGLVNTEAFF. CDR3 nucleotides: TGTGCCAGCAGTTTCAGGGGGCTGGTCAACACTGAAGCTTTCTTT.